Sequencing of this T cell receptor beta chain was carried out in a study of T cells after yellow fever vaccination. This clonotype was recorded many times. In TCRdb, the 5' RACE reads were re-called with MiXCR into one record per CDR3 protein. The sample carries under 55,000 distinct CDR3 sequences, about 6.8% recorded once. The clonotype originates from a young man who received the YFV17D yellow fever vaccine. This sample comprised CD8+ T cells not binding an NS4B(214-222) dextramer, sorted from PBMCs, obtained 45 days after the yellow fever booster vaccination.

CDR3 bases: TGTGCCAGCAGGTTCTCGCATTTGGGTACTGAAGCTTTCTTT. Amino acid sequence: CASRFSHLGTEAFF. The V call is TRBV27, the J call TRBJ1-1; D unclear. V was clipped by 6 bases and J by 5 bases, with 16 bases between them. The germline CDR1 and CDR2 sequences are MNHEY and SMNVEV (reference sequence). There are 14 residues in the CDR3.